These T cell receptor beta chains were read from a single sample in a study of shared clonotypes between healthy human individuals. Only in-frame clones appear in the TCRdb table, and some are missing; sequencing was by immunoSEQ multiplex PCR. The sample has approximately 2.5 million clones; 93% are singletons. The sequencing input was naive CD4+ T cells from PBMCs. These receptors were taken from a man aged 18-30 years in good health. Some clones in this sample may be carry-over from other donors' samples. CDR3s include the opening cysteine and the closing phenylalanine or tryptophan. The D gene is left open where the match is weak. Size tells how often a clone was seen (once, few, many) or the class of an expanded clone, and some rows leave it out.

>.|TRBJ1-2|TRBV5-6|.
TGTGCCAGCAGCTTGAAGGGTATGTATGGCTACACCTTC
CASSLKGMYGYTF
>.|TRBJ2-5|TRBV30|once
TGTGCCTGGAGTACCTCTCGCTGGAGACAGGGGTTCCCCAGCGGGGACCAAGAGACCCAGTACTTC
CAWSTSRWRQGFPSGDQETQYF
>.|TRBJ1-2|TRBV5-5|.
TGTGCCAGCAGCTCCCTGAGGGAAGCTTCTCGCGGCTACACCTTC
CASSSLREASRGYTF
>TRBD2|TRBJ2-5|TRBV7-2|once
TGTGCCAGCAGCTTACGCGGGGGAGACCAAGAGACCCAGTACTTC
CASSLRGGDQETQYF
>.|TRBJ2-7|TRBV11-3|once
TGTGCCAGCACCTATAATGGCTCCTACGAGCAGTACTTC
CASTYNGSYEQYF
>TRBD2|TRBJ2-5|TRBV5-1|.
TGCGCCAGCAGCTTGGGCGTAGCGGGAGGACGGGAGACCCAGTACTTC
CASSLGVAGGRETQYF
>.|TRBJ1-2|TRBV6-5|.
TGTGCCAGCAGGGCTACAGGGAACTATGGCTACACCTTC
CASRATGNYGYTF
>.|TRBJ1-5|TRBV28|.
TGTGCCAGTAAGGCAGGGGGCAATCAGCCCCAGCATTTT
CASKAGGNQPQHF
>TRBD1|TRBJ1-2|TRBV18|once
TGTGCCAGCTCACCACAGGGGGCTGGCTATGGCTACACCTTC
CASSPQGAGYGYTF
>.|TRBJ2-3|TRBV4-3|.
TGCGTCAGCAGCCAGCTAACTACGAGGGGTGTCGATACGCAGTATTTT
CVSSQLTTRGVDTQYF
>.|TRBJ2-5|TRBV29-1|.
TGCAGCGTTCTGACAGCTCAAGAGACCCAGTACTTC
CSVLTAQETQYF
>.|TRBJ2-7|TRBV27|.
TGTGCCAGCAGTAGAGGGATTAGCTACGAGCAGTACTTC
CASSRGISYEQYF
>TRBD2|TRBJ2-1|TRBV27|.
TGTGCCAGCAGTTTATTAGGTAGCGGGACTACGATCAGCTCCTACAATGAGCAGTTCTTC
CASSLLGSGTTISSYNEQFF
>.|TRBJ2-3|TRBV7-2|.
TGTGCCAGCGGCGATAACGTAGAAGATACGCAGTATTTT
CASGDNVEDTQYF
>.|TRBJ1-1|TRBV14|few
TGTGCCAGCAGCCGGATAAAGGGAAGGTTGAACACTGAAGCTTTCTTT
CASSRIKGRLNTEAFF
>.|TRBJ2-7|TRBV6-1|.
TGTGCCAGCAGTGAACCGAGAGGAGGGGCTCTGAGGGAGCAGTACTTC
CASSEPRGGALREQYF
>TRBD1|TRBJ1-2|TRBV5-1|.
TGCGCCAGCAGCGCCGGCCGGGACAGGAGCTATGGCTACACCTTC
CASSAGRDRSYGYTF
>TRBD2|TRBJ2-2|TRBV10-1|.
TGCGCCAGCACATCCAGCGGGACCACCGGCGCCGGGGAGCTGTTTTTT
CASTSSGTTGAGELFF
>.|TRBJ2-2|TRBV18|.
TGTGCCAGCTCACCAATCCAGAACACCGGGGAGCTGTTTTTT
CASSPIQNTGELFF
>.|TRBJ2-2|TRBV7-9|once
TGTGCCAGCAGCCAACCCATCCTTTCCGGGACTCAGAACACCGGGGAGCTGTTTTTT
CASSQPILSGTQNTGELFF
>.|TRBJ1-2|TRBV5-1|once
TGCGCCAGCAGCTTGGGCTCCGTCTCCCTGGAGGGCTACACCTTC
CASSLGSVSLEGYTF
>TRBD2|TRBJ2-7|TRBV29-1|.
TGCAGCGTTGACTCGCGGGAGGGAACCTACGAGCAGTACTTC
CSVDSREGTYEQYF